This T cell receptor beta chain came from a study of blood T cell repertoires in COVID-19. Original methodology: Amplification with reference gene primers provided the estimates of nucleated cell counts. Generated by immunoSEQ multiplex PCR, the TCRdb table keeps only in-frame clones and is missing some. V and J calls and clone size are given by that table; D and trimming were obtained from the DNA. The profile shows about 370,000 clones, roughly nine tenths of them singletons. This CDR3 is built from 15 residues. From germline, CDR1 is SGHRS and CDR2 YFSETQ. V lost 0 bases to trimming and J lost 9 bases; unmatched junction nucleotides: 8. Adults between roughly 18 and 95 years of age took part from 20 to 25 US areas.

The clonotype originates from a woman in her forties who had been exposed to COVID-19. Sequenced sample: PBMCs or T cells enriched from blood (not recorded which). The chain combines TRBV5-1 with TRBJ2-1, with 8 nucleotides matching TRBD2. The CDR3 reads CASSLVVVSGAEQFF. Written as DNA, the CDR3 is TGCGCCAGCAGCTTGGTTGTGGTTAGCGGGGCTGAGCAGTTCTTC.